These T cell receptor beta chains were read from a single sample in a study of control samples from healthy donors and cancer patients. Clones were sequenced by immunoSEQ multiplex PCR, and TCRdb holds only the in-frame ones, with some missing. This repertoire shows about 93,000 clones, about nine tenths found once; its top ten account for around 15%. Sample: blood. Receptor source: a woman in her 70s in good health. CDR3s include the opening cysteine and the closing phenylalanine or tryptophan.

>TRBV7-9|TRBJ1-4
CASSLPSTATNEKLFF
>TRBV4-1|TRBJ1-6
CATSLHPQGNSYNSPLHF
>TRBV19|TRBJ1-5
CASSSRQGVGSGQPQHF
>TRBV6-5|TRBJ1-6
CASSYGGGRDSPLHF
>TRBV18|TRBJ1-1
CASSPAVNTEAFF
>TRBV13|TRBJ2-1
CASSLRGLVSYNEQFF
>TRBV18|TRBJ1-3
CASSPSRGSGNTIYF
>TRBV4-1|TRBJ1-2
CASSQVEFVPGTGGQYAGYTF
>TRBV6-5|TRBJ1-3
CASSYSGKGNTIYF
>TRBV2|TRBJ2-2
CASSYGTAGELFF
>TRBV7-2|TRBJ2-4
CASSQGGRTNIQYF
>TRBV7-9|TRBJ1-3
CASSAAQQGATIYF
>TRBV5-1|TRBJ1-2
CASSLESGRGHGYTF